These 16 T cell receptor beta chains were sequenced from one sample in a study of blood T cells in healthy people across ages. For the second PCR, which ran for roughly 6 to 12 cycles, a sample-barcoded 5' primer and a J-beta primer mix were used. Using its own MiXCR run on the 5' RACE reads, TCRdb lists one record per CDR3 protein. The table has 1.4 million to 1.5 million distinct CDR3 sequences, roughly 40% seen once. Sequencing was done on a sample of blood. Receptor source: a woman younger than 30 in good health.

In this sample, this clonotype turned up a few times. The J gene is TRBJ2-7, the V gene TRBV18; TRBD2 is a possible D gene (6 bases). CDR1 and CDR2 from the germline V gene are KGHSH and LQKENI. Trimming removed 2 bases from V and 1 base from J, with 18 bases in between. CDR3 size: 17 residues. The CDR3 here is CASSPRWLLRGSYEQYF. The CDR3 DNA reads TGTGCCAGCTCACCAAGGTGGCTCTTGCGGGGTTCCTACGAGCAGTACTTC. Using reference TRBV18 and TRBJ2-7 for the parts outside the CDR3, the full variable domain is NAGVMQNPRHLVRRRGQEARLRCSPMKGHSHVYWYRQLPEEGLKFMVYLQKENIIDESGMPKERFSAEFPKEGPSILRIQQVVRGDSAAYFCASSPRWLLRGSYEQYFGPGTRLTVT.

The J gene is TRBJ2-7, the V gene TRBV11-2, with D uncertain. The length of the CDR3 is 13 residues. Trimming left V 6 bases short and J 6 bases short, with 15 bases between. Germline assignment: CDR1 SGHAT and CDR2 FQNNGV. The CDR3 reads CASRNQLQVEQYF. In DNA, the CDR3 is TGTGCCAGCAGAAACCAGCTTCAGGTCGAGCAGTACTTC.

The J gene is TRBJ2-5, the V gene TRBV12-3 or TRBV12-4, with 9 bases matching TRBD2. The CDR3 length is 19 residues. Trimming took 3 bases from V and 2 from J; bases not matched to a gene: 16. CDR3 coding DNA: TGTGCCAGCAGTTTCCCCCCCCTAGCGGGACTCCGGGGTCAAGAGACCCAGTACTTC. Translation gives CASSFPPLAGLRGQETQYF.

This clonotype has only a few counts. The rearrangement uses TRBV29-1 and TRBJ2-7, with D possibly matching TRBD2 (6 bases). This CDR3 comprises 14 residues. The germline V gene encodes CDR1 SQVTM and CDR2 ANQGSEA. The germline V and J ends were trimmed by 1 base and 3 bases, with 13 bases remaining between them. The CDR3 sequence is CSVEGGMGGYEQYF. The CDR3 DNA is TGCAGCGTTGAAGGAGGCATGGGGGGCTACGAGCAGTACTTC.

This chain links TRBV3-1 with TRBJ1-6; TRBD1 is a possible D gene (6 bases). Germline assignment: CDR1 LGHDT and CDR2 YNNKEL (reference sequence). Trimming cost V 0 bases and J 10 bases, with 13 bases left between them. There are 15 residues in the CDR3. CDR3 amino acids: CASSQDTGYLSPLHF. The CDR3 nucleotides read TGTGCCAGCAGCCAAGATACAGGGTATCTCTCACCCCTCCACTTT.

V usage is TRBV6-5 and J usage is TRBJ1-5; TRBD1 matches 10 bases. V shed 0 bases, J shed 4 bases, and the junction held 12 bases outside the gene matches. The length of the CDR3 is 19 residues. Germline CDR1 is MNHEY and CDR2 is SVGAGI. CDR3 DNA: TGTGCCAGCAGTTACTCGATCCAAAGCGGACAGGGGGGGAATCAGCCCCAGCATTTT. As protein: CASSYSIQSGQGGNQPQHF.

This clonotype has more than one count but fewer than ten. This chain links TRBV2 with TRBJ2-2, with TRBD2 as a possible D gene (6 bases). This CDR3 comprises 13 residues. The V end lost 6 bases, the J end lost 5 bases, and 10 bases lay between the germline ends. The germline CDR1 and CDR2 sequences are SNHLY and FYNNEI. The CDR3 region is CASSGRGTGELFF. The CDR3 coding sequence is TGTGCCAGCAGCGGGAGAGGGACCGGGGAGCTGTTTTTT.

This clonotype was seen a few times. The chain recombines TRBV5-1 with TRBJ2-4, with TRBD2 identical over 14 bases. Near its end, the DNA agrees better with TRBJ2-7, so the J call may be wrong. The CDR3 covers 16 residues. CDR1 and CDR2 (germline): SGHRS, YFSETQ. CDR3 residues: CASSFTGTSGSHEQYF. CDR3 DNA: TGCGCCAGCAGCTTCACAGGGACTAGCGGGAGCCACGAGCAGTACTTC.

Only a few counts were recorded for this clonotype. The chain has TRBV20-1 and TRBJ1-2; possible D gene TRBD1, 5 bases. The CDR3 has 14 amino acids. The germline V gene has CDR1 DFQATT and CDR2 SNEGSKA (reference sequence). Trimming removed 2 bases from V and 4 bases from J, with 14 bases in between. In DNA form, the CDR3 reads TGCAGTGCTAGAAGCCCGGACACCATCTATGGCTACACCTTC. It is translated as CSARSPDTIYGYTF.

The chain is built from TRBV5-5 and TRBJ2-5, with TRBD2 matching 8 bases. Germline V gene lookup returns CDR1 SGHKS and CDR2 YYEKEE (reference sequence). The V segment lost 2 bases and the J segment 0 bases; nucleotides outside the gene matches: 6. This CDR3 has 16 amino acids. The CDR3 sequence: CASSFLAGVYQETQYF. In DNA, the CDR3 is TGTGCCAGCAGCTTCCTAGCGGGTGTGTACCAAGAGACCCAGTACTTC.

J is TRBJ2-7 and V is TRBV20-1; 9 nucleotides agree with TRBD1. This CDR3 has 16 residues. Germline-derived CDR1 and CDR2 are DFQATT and SNEGSKA (reference sequence). The V and J ends lost 2 bases and 4 bases, in that order; junction bases with no gene match: 12. The DNA for the CDR3 is TGCAGTGCTAGAACTCCCGGGACAGGGAATACTTACGAGCAGTACTTC. Translated, it gives CSARTPGTGNTYEQYF.

This chain connects TRBV2 to TRBJ1-1; D not certain. This CDR3 spans 13 amino acids. CDR1 and CDR2 from the germline V gene are SNHLY and FYNNEI. The V end was cut by 4 bases, the J end by 3 bases, with 9 bases between. The CDR3 DNA follows: TGTGCCAGCAGTGCGGCGACTCACACTGAAGCTTTCTTT. Translated: CASSAATHTEAFF.

The chain links TRBV30 to TRBJ2-1; D is uncertain. There are 12 residues in the CDR3. CDR1 is GTSNPN, CDR2 SVGIG, per germline (reference sequence). The V end was cut by 1 base, the J end by 9 bases, with 10 bases between. The CDR3, as DNA: TGTGCCTGGAGTGACCCGGCCCCTGAGCAGTTCTTC. Amino acids: CAWSDPAPEQFF. Using reference TRBV30 and TRBJ2-1 for the parts outside the CDR3, the full variable domain is SQTIHQWPATLVQPVGSPLSLECTVEGTSNPNLYWYRQAAGRGLQLLFYSVGIGQISSEVPQNLSASRPQDRQFILSSKKLLLSDSGFYLCAWSDPAPEQFFGPGTRLTVL.

The chain couples TRBV6-2 or TRBV6-3 to TRBJ1-3; the D is unclear. CDR1 is MNHEY, CDR2 SVGEGT, per germline. Trimming removed 4 bases from V and 2 bases from J, with 6 bases in between. The CDR3 sequence is 13 residues long. The CDR3 sequence: CASSSNTGNTIYF. DNA of the CDR3: TGTGCCAGCAGTTCGAACACTGGAAACACCATATATTTT.

The V gene is TRBV6-1, the J gene TRBJ2-3; 9 nucleotides align to TRBD2. This CDR3 has 15 residues. Germline V gene lookup returns CDR1 MNHNS and CDR2 SASEGT. With 7 bases clipped from V and 2 bases from J, the junction kept 7 bases outside the gene matches. CDR3 sequence reads: CASTLAGSDTDTQYF. In DNA form, the CDR3 reads TGTGCCAGCACCCTAGCGGGGTCTGACACAGATACGCAGTATTTT.

This clonotype has a single count. Given a much more abundant clone one base away, this may be a read error. The V call is TRBV7-9, the J call TRBJ2-7; D is unclear. The CDR3 runs 15 residues. The V gene's germline CDR1 is SEHNR and CDR2 FQNEAQ (reference sequence). The CDR3: CPSSLSGRGSYEQYF. As DNA, the CDR3 is TGTCCCAGCAGCTTATCAGGACGAGGCTCCTACGAGCAGTACTTC.